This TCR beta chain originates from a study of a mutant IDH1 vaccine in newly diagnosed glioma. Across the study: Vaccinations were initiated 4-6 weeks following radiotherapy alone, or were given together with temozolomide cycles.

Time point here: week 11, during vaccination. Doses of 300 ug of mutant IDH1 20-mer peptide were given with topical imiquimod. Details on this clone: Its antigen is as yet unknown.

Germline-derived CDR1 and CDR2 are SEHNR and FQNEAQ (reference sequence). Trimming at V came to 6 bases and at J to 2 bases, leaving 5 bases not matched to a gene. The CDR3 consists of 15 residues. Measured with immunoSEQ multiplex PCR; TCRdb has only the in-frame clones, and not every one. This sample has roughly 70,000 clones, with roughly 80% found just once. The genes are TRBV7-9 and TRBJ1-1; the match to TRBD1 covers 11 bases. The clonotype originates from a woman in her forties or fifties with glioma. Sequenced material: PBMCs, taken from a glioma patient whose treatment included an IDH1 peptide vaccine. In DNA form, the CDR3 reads TGTGCCAGCAGGGGGACAGGGGGGACTAACACTGAAGCTTTCTTT. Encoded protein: CASRGTGGTNTEAFF.